This entry features one TCR beta chain sequence. Antigen unknown. TCRdb passed the 5' RACE reads through MiXCR, listing each CDR3 protein once. The sample has around 530,000 distinct CDR3 sequences, about a fifth seen once. The germline V gene encodes CDR1 SGHRS and CDR2 YFSETQ. J gave up 5 bases and V 1 base, and 7 bases lay outside the gene matches. The CDR3 runs 15 residues. The data derive from a study of T-cell memory formation after mild COVID-19. Study results and limitations: Proof of SARS-CoV-2 specificity was absent for the second-wave clones that crested on day 37. Several responding clones turned up in pre-infection memory, indicating that cross-reactive memory may have taken part.

The sequence came from an adult woman who had mild COVID-19 (a few samples of this study predate the infection). Cell type and time point are not known. Sequencing was carried out using PBMCs or a T cell subset sorted from them (not recorded which). The chain carries TRBV5-1 and TRBJ2-7, with 9 bases aligning to TRBD2. The CDR3 reads CASSLFSGSSNEQYF. The CDR3 DNA reads TGCGCCAGCAGCTTGTTTAGCGGGAGTTCCAACGAGCAGTACTTC. Variable domain in full (rest from reference TRBV5-1 and TRBJ2-7): KAGVTQTPRYLIKTRGQQVTLSCSPISGHRSVSWYQQTPGQGLQFLFEYFSETQRNKGNFPGRFSGRQFSNSRSEMNVSTLELGDSALYLCASSLFSGSSNEQYFGPGTRLTVT.